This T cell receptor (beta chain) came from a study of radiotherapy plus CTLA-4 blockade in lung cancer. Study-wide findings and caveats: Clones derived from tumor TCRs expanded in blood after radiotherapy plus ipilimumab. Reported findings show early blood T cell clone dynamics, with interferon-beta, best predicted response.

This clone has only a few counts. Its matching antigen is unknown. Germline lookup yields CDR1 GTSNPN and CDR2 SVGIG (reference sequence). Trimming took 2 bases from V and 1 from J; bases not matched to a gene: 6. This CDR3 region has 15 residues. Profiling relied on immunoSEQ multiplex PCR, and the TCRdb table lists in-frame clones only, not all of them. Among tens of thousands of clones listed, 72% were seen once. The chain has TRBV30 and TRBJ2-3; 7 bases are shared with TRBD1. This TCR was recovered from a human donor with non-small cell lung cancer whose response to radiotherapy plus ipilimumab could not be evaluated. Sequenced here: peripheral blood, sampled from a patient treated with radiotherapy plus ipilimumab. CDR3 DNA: TGTGCCTGGAGTCCAAGGGGACAGCGCACAGATACGCAGTATTTT. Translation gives CAWSPRGQRTDTQYF.